This entry lists 3 T cell receptor beta chains sequenced from one sample in a study of blood T cell repertoires in COVID-19. The method was immunoSEQ multiplex PCR; TCRdb's version includes in-frame clones alone and lacks a portion of them. The sample includes some 160,000 clones, about 82% seen only once; the top ten take about 6.1%. Source material: PBMCs or T cells enriched from blood (not recorded which). These receptors all come from a woman aged 35 to 49 who had recovered from COVID-19.

The chain recombines TRBV30 with TRBJ2-7; 7 positions agree with TRBD1. With V trimmed by 2 bases and J by 3 bases, 7 bases remained unmatched. The CDR3 spans 14 residues. CDR1 and CDR2 from the germline V gene are GTSNPN and SVGIG (reference sequence). The CDR3 sequence is CAWSHTGQSYEQYF. CDR3 in DNA: TGTGCCTGGAGTCATACGGGACAGAGCTACGAGCAGTACTTC. Looking up the rest from reference TRBV30 and TRBJ2-7 gives the full variable domain: SQTIHQWPATLVQPVGSPLSLECTVEGTSNPNLYWYRQAAGRGLQLLFYSVGIGQISSEVPQNLSASRPQDRQFILSSKKLLLSDSGFYLCAWSHTGQSYEQYFGPGTRLTVT.

CDR3 coding DNA: TGCGCCAGCGCAGGGGGATTACTTCAGGATACGCAGTATTTT. Translated, it gives CASAGGLLQDTQYF. The chain combines TRBV10-2 with TRBJ2-3; 7 positions match TRBD1. This CDR3 region has 14 residues. Germline V lookup: CDR1 WSHSY, CDR2 SAAADI. V lost 8 bases to trimming and J lost 6 bases; unmatched junction nucleotides: 11.

The chain recombines TRBV19 with TRBJ1-4, with a weak D call TRBD1 (5 bases). Trimming stripped 5 bases from V and 10 bases from J, with 8 bases between. CDR1 and CDR2 from the germline V gene are LNHDA and SQIVND (reference sequence). This CDR3 is 11 amino acids long. As DNA, the CDR3 is TGTGCCAGTAGTCTCCAGGGAAAACTGTTTTTT. Encoded protein: CASSLQGKLFF.